The 16 T cell receptor beta chains below all came from one sample that was sequenced in a study of glioma-infiltrating T cells after dendritic cell vaccination. Time point described: after dendritic cell vaccination, including at tumor progression/relapse. TCRdb's table, derived via immunoSEQ multiplex PCR, lists solely in-frame clones and lacks some. The table lists fewer than 70,000 clones, 70% to 90% of them singletons. The sequenced sample was blood, obtained after dendritic cell vaccination. The receptors originated from a human donor with glioblastoma.

The gene calls are TRBV12-5 and TRBJ2-1; 8 bases are shared with TRBD2. Germline CDR1 LGHNT, CDR2 FRNRAP. The CDR3 runs 22 residues. V gave up 4 bases and J gave up 0 bases; unmatched junction bases: 23. CDR3 sequence (DNA): TGTGCTAGTGGTTGGGTCTTAGGGGGGCGTGATAGCGGGGTGAGCTCCTACAATGAGCAGTTCTTC. Its translation is CASGWVLGGRDSGVSSYNEQFF.

CDR3 region: CASSAEAVDTQYF. CDR3 DNA sequence: TGTGCCAGCAGTGCGGAGGCCGTGGATACGCAGTATTTT. The chain couples TRBV2 to TRBJ2-3; possible D gene TRBD2, 5 bases. Trimming cost V 4 bases and J 6 bases, with 11 bases left between them. CDR1 SNHLY and CDR2 FYNNEI come from the germline V gene. CDR3 length: 13 amino acids.

The chain recombines TRBV6-5 with TRBJ1-2; D is undetermined. Per germline, CDR1 MNHEY and CDR2 SVGAGI. The CDR3 loop spans 13 amino acids. Trimming stripped 3 bases from V and 5 bases from J, with 10 bases between. CDR3 bases: TGTGCCAGCAGTTATTCAAATACTTATGGCTACACCTTC. Amino acids: CASSYSNTYGYTF.

The V call is TRBV7-2, the J call TRBJ1-1; D unresolved. The ends were cut back, 5 bases at V and 3 bases at J, with 19 bases in the middle. Germline V gene lookup returns CDR1 SGHTA and CDR2 FQGNSA. The CDR3 consists of 16 residues. The CDR3 DNA is TGTGCCAGCAGCCTCGTGAGGGAGATGGCGGACACTGAAGCTTTCTTT. Its translation: CASSLVREMADTEAFF.

CDR3: CASSVAVAPQSTDTQYF. In nucleotides, the CDR3 is TGTGCCAGCAGCGTAGCCGTAGCGCCCCAAAGCACAGATACGCAGTATTTT. The rearrangement joins TRBV9 to TRBJ2-3, with a weak D call TRBD2 (5 bases). Trimming pared 0 bases from V and 0 bases from J, leaving 14 bases between. CDR1 is SGDLS and CDR2 is YYNGEE in the germline V gene. This CDR3 comprises 17 residues.

The gene calls are TRBV7-9 and TRBJ1-2; 7 nucleotides match TRBD1. Per the germline V gene, CDR1 is SEHNR and CDR2 is FQNEAQ (reference sequence). This CDR3 has 16 residues. The V and J ends lost 1 base and 4 bases, in that order; junction bases with no gene match: 9. The CDR3 nucleotides read TGTGCCAGCAGCTTAGGAGGGCCCCAGGGGGGCTATGGCTACACCTTC. Its translation: CASSLGGPQGGYGYTF.

V gene TRBV13 combines with J gene TRBJ2-1, with 9 bases identical to TRBD2. Germline CDR1 and CDR2: PRHDT and FYEKMQ (reference sequence). V lost 1 base, J lost 5 bases, and 12 bases stayed unmatched. The CDR3 totals 18 residues. The CDR3 region has the DNA TGTGCCAGCAGCTTAGTACGGTCTAGCGGGAACCTAAACAATGAGCAGTTCTTC. Amino acid sequence: CASSLVRSSGNLNNEQFF.

The chain recombines TRBV2 with TRBJ2-1, with 9 nucleotides matching TRBD2. The germline V gene has CDR1 SNHLY and CDR2 FYNNEI. V lost 2 bases, J lost 8 bases, and 4 bases stayed unmatched. There are 14 residues in the CDR3. CDR3 sequence (DNA): TGTGCCAGCAGTGAACTTAGCGGGGGCCATGAGCAGTTCTTC. It yields the protein CASSELSGGHEQFF.

The genes are TRBV5-1 and TRBJ2-7; tentatively, D is TRBD1 (6 bases). Between the trimmed V and J ends, which lost 7 bases and 2 bases, there was a span of 10 bases. Germline V CDR1 and CDR2: SGHRS, YFSETQ. The CDR3 loop spans 12 amino acids. The DNA for the CDR3 is TGCGCCAGCCGACAGGAGACCTACGAGCAGTACTTC. Translated: CASRQETYEQYF. The full variable domain, with the rest looked up from reference TRBV5-1 and TRBJ2-7, is KAGVTQTPRYLIKTRGQQVTLSCSPISGHRSVSWYQQTPGQGLQFLFEYFSETQRNKGNFPGRFSGRQFSNSRSEMNVSTLELGDSALYLCASRQETYEQYFGPGTRLTVT.

The CDR3 loop reads CAISSRPGGGTGGNQPQHF. CDR3 DNA sequence: TGTGCCATCAGCTCCCGGCCCGGGGGGGGCACCGGGGGGAATCAGCCCCAGCATTTT. This sequence joins TRBV10-3 and TRBJ1-5; D may be TRBD1 (6 bases). The CDR3 contains 19 residues. Germline V CDR1 and CDR2: ENHRY, SYGVKD. Trimming removed 6 bases at V and 4 bases at J, with 28 bases between.

This sequence joins TRBV7-2 and TRBJ1-6; D gene ambiguous. Per the germline V gene, CDR1 is SGHTA and CDR2 is FQGNSA. The CDR3 has 12 amino acids. V lost 2 bases to trimming and J lost 9 bases, with 5 bases between them. CDR3 protein: CASSLLGSPLHF. CDR3 bases: TGTGCCAGCAGCTTACTAGGTTCACCCCTCCACTTT.

The chain recombines TRBV6-5 with TRBJ2-3; perhaps TRBD2 as D (6 bases). The CDR3 is 15 residues long. V lost 4 bases and J 2 bases, leaving 13 bases between the germline ends. Germline V CDR1 and CDR2: MNHEY, SVGAGI. The CDR3 DNA is TGTGCCAGCAGTTTGGGACTCGCTAACACAGATACGCAGTATTTT. Amino acid sequence: CASSLGLANTDTQYF.

V usage is TRBV9 and J usage is TRBJ2-5, with 10 bases fitting TRBD1. The CDR3 extends over 16 amino acids. The trim removed 3 bases at V and 4 bases at J, leaving 9 bases unmatched. CDR1 and CDR2 from the germline V gene are SGDLS and YYNGEE. The CDR3 here is CASSAGTGARGETQYF. CDR3 nucleotides: TGTGCCAGCAGCGCCGGGACAGGGGCTCGGGGAGAGACCCAGTACTTC. Full variable domain (rest looked up from reference TRBV9 and TRBJ2-5): DSGVTQTPKHLITATGQRVTLRCSPRSGDLSVYWYQQSLDQGLQFLIQYYNGEERAKGNILERFSAQQFPDLHSELNLSSLELGDSALYFCASSAGTGARGETQYFGPGTRLLVL.

The genes are TRBV7-2 and TRBJ1-5; a possible D gene is TRBD1 (5 bases). Germline V gene sequence: CDR1 SGHTA, CDR2 FQGNSA. Trimming cost V 1 base and J 1 base, with 8 bases left between them. CDR3 length: 15 amino acids. Here the CDR3 reads CASSLDRGSNQPQHF. As DNA, the CDR3 is TGTGCCAGCAGCTTAGACCGGGGGAGCAATCAGCCCCAGCATTTT.

This chain joins TRBV5-3 and TRBJ2-5; D is possibly TRBD1 (6 bases). TRBV5-3 is annotated as an ORF whose role is uncertain. V was shortened by 3 bases and J by 5 bases, with 20 bases between the two germline ends. CDR3 size: 16 residues. This chain's CDR3 is CARSYGGAGKIETQYF. For the CDR3, the DNA is TGTGCCAGAAGCTATGGGGGCGCTGGAAAAATTGAGACCCAGTACTTC.

The V call is TRBV7-9, the J call TRBJ1-2; TRBD1 is a possible D gene (6 bases). Germline loops: CDR1 SEHNR, CDR2 FQNEAQ (reference sequence). The CDR3 has 15 amino acids. Trimming shortened V by 5 bases and J by 2 bases, and 15 bases separated the two germline ends. CDR3 loop: CASSPRAGENYGYTF. The CDR3 DNA is TGTGCCAGCAGCCCTAGGGCAGGGGAAAACTATGGCTACACCTTC.